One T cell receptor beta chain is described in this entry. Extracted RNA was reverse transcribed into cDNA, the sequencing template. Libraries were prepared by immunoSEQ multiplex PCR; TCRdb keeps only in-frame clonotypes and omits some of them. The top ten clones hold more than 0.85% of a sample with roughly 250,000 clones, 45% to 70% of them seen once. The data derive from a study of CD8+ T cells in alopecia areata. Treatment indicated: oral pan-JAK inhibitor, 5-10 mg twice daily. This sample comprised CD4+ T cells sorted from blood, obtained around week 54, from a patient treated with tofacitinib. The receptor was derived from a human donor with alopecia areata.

The DNA for the CDR3 is TGCAGCGTTCCAGGACAGGGCGGGTCGTTCTACAATGAGCAGTTCTTC. The encoded protein is CSVPGQGGSFYNEQFF. This chain links TRBV29-1 with TRBJ2-1, with TRBD1 matching 8 bases. V lost 5 bases to trimming and J lost 3 bases; unmatched junction nucleotides: 12. This CDR3 comprises 16 residues. Germline CDR1 SQVTM, CDR2 ANQGSEA.